Below are 20 T cell receptor beta chains sequenced from a single sample in a study of beta chain features in type 1 diabetes. Expressed TCRB transcripts were sequenced, since all the RNA that had been isolated was reverse transcribed. Some clones are missing from TCRdb's copy, which holds only in-frame ones; the method was immunoSEQ multiplex PCR. The sample carries almost 350,000 clones, roughly 8% recorded once. The sample consisted of central memory CD4+ T cells from blood. Receptors were obtained from a woman aged 18-30 years in good health.

A few counts support this clone. The V call is TRBV5-1, the J call TRBJ2-5; TRBD1 agrees at 7 bases. The CDR3 has 14 residues. Germline V gene sequence: CDR1 SGHRS, CDR2 YFSETQ. V was clipped by 7 bases and J by 4 bases; unmatched bases: 10. The CDR3 spells CASQQGSPRETQYF. CDR3 DNA sequence: TGCGCCAGCCAACAGGGGTCCCCTAGAGAGACCCAGTACTTC.

The gene calls are TRBV5-4 and TRBJ2-1; D is possibly TRBD1 (5 bases). The CDR3 contains 15 residues. CDR1 is SGHNT and CDR2 is YYREEE in the germline V gene (reference sequence). Trimming shortened V by 0 bases and J by 0 bases, and 7 bases separated the two germline ends. CDR3 nucleotides: TGTGCCAGCAGCTTGGGGCAGGGCTCCTACAATGAGCAGTTCTTC. Amino acid sequence: CASSLGQGSYNEQFF.

The chain is built from TRBV15 and TRBJ2-7; no definite D call. The ends were cut back, 1 base at V and 2 bases at J, with 12 bases in the middle. This CDR3 spans 15 amino acids. Looked up from germline, CDR1 is LNHNV and CDR2 is YYDKDF (reference sequence). The CDR3, as DNA: TGTGCCACCAGCAGAGCCGCCGGCGGAACCTACGAGCAGTACTTC. The encoded protein is CATSRAAGGTYEQYF.

This clone was seen ten or more times. The chain employs TRBV4-1 and TRBJ1-5, with D unresolved. Germline V gene lookup returns CDR1 MGHRA and CDR2 YSYEKL. CDR3 length equals 13 residues. The germline V and J ends were trimmed by 0 bases and 5 bases, with 5 bases remaining between them. The CDR3 region has the DNA TGCGCCAGCAGCCAAGAATTCGATCAGCCCCAGCATTTT. Translated, it gives CASSQEFDQPQHF.

This clone was counted between two and nine times. This chain connects TRBV27 to TRBJ2-2; 7 bases are shared with TRBD2. This CDR3 comprises 15 residues. Germline values: CDR1 MNHEY, CDR2 SMNVEV (reference sequence). Trimming cost V 4 bases and J 0 bases; bases outside gene matches: 2. CDR3 amino acids: CASSSGRANTGELFF. In DNA, the CDR3 is TGTGCCAGCAGTTCGGGGAGGGCGAACACCGGGGAGCTGTTTTTT.

This chain joins TRBV28 and TRBJ2-5, with D unresolved. This CDR3 is 15 amino acids long. The germline V and J ends were trimmed by 4 bases and 5 bases, with 17 bases remaining between them. CDR1 is MDHEN and CDR2 is SYDVKM in the germline V gene. CDR3 sequence (DNA): TGTGCCAGCAGTTCCCTTAGGCACGGCTCGGAGACCCAGTACTTC. It translates to CASSSLRHGSETQYF.

This clone was counted a few times. The rearrangement uses TRBV7-3 and TRBJ2-7, with 7 bases lining up with TRBD2. With V trimmed by 3 bases and J by 5 bases, 7 bases remained unmatched. The CDR3 consists of 14 residues. Per the germline V gene, CDR1 is SGHTA and CDR2 is FQGTGA. The CDR3 nucleotides read TGTGCCAGCAGCTTCCGGGACTATATCGACGAGCAGTACTTC. This translates into CASSFRDYIDEQYF.

This clone has more than one count but fewer than ten. V is TRBV7-2 and J is TRBJ1-2; D not certain. Per germline, CDR1 SGHTA and CDR2 FQGNSA. This CDR3 has 11 amino acids. Trimming removed 3 bases from V and 7 bases from J, with 6 bases in between. The CDR3 nucleotides read TGTGCCAGCAGCTTTGGGTTTGGCTACACCTTC. Protein sequence: CASSFGFGYTF.

The rearrangement uses TRBV29-1 and TRBJ2-5; TRBD1 matches 7 bases. Germline-derived CDR1 and CDR2 are SQVTM and ANQGSEA. V shed 7 bases, J shed 3 bases, and the junction held 5 bases outside the gene matches. The CDR3 has 12 amino acids. CDR3 in amino acids: CSGGTAKETQYF. The CDR3 nucleotides read TGCAGCGGGGGGACAGCGAAAGAGACCCAGTACTTC.

This clone has only a few counts. This chain's CDR3 is CASSLGRANTEAFF. The CDR3, as DNA: TGTGCCAGCAGCTTAGGAAGGGCGAACACTGAAGCTTTCTTT. This chain links TRBV7-9 with TRBJ1-1; D remains ambiguous. V lost 1 base and J lost 1, with 7 bases in between. CDR3 length equals 14 residues. Germline CDR1 is SEHNR and CDR2 is FQNEAQ (reference sequence).

V gene TRBV6-5 combines with J gene TRBJ2-7, with TRBD1 matching 8 bases. V was clipped by 4 bases and J by 7 bases; unmatched bases: 9. CDR1 and CDR2 from the germline V gene are MNHEY and SVGAGI. The CDR3 covers 14 residues. The CDR3 DNA reads TGTGCCAGCAGTTGGAGACAGGGGAGGAGAGAGCAGTACTTC. It codes for CASSWRQGRREQYF.

This clone turned up a few times. The genes are TRBV28 and TRBJ2-5, with D tentatively TRBD1 (5 bases). The CDR3 consists of 13 residues. The V end was cut by 6 bases, the J end by 5 bases, with 13 bases between. CDR1 and CDR2 from the germline V gene are MDHEN and SYDVKM. CDR3 nucleotide sequence: TGTGCCAGCAGCAGGGTAACCCAGGAGACCCAGTACTTC. This gives the protein CASSRVTQETQYF.

This clone was detected only a few times. J is TRBJ2-7 and V is TRBV18; TRBD1 agrees at 7 bases. CDR1 KGHSH and CDR2 LQKENI come from the germline V gene. V was clipped by 3 bases and J by 0 bases; unmatched bases: 11. CDR3 length equals 17 residues. CDR3 sequence (DNA): TGTGCCAGCTCACCGCGACAGGGTCGCTCCAGCTCCTACGAGCAGTACTTC. It specifies CASSPRQGRSSSYEQYF.

This rearrangement joins TRBV7-2 to TRBJ2-2; TRBD1 might be the D (5 bases). Trimming took 2 bases from V and 1 from J, leaving 11 bases between them. CDR1 is SGHTA, CDR2 FQGNSA, per germline. This CDR3 region has 16 residues. CDR3 DNA: TGTGCCAGCAGCTTAACTGGTCAGGGGAACACCGGGGAGCTGTTTTTT. Encoded protein: CASSLTGQGNTGELFF.

The V and J genes are TRBV6-6 and TRBJ1-5, with D possibly TRBD1 on 5 matching bases. This CDR3 comprises 13 residues. Germline values: CDR1 MNHNY, CDR2 SVGAGI (reference sequence). Trimming took off 5 bases at V and 5 bases at J, with 10 bases between the two ends. The CDR3 coding sequence is TGTGCCAGCAGTGTCCAGGGCGATCAGCCCCAGCATTTT. This translates into CASSVQGDQPQHF.

This clone showed up just a few times. The V gene is TRBV29-1, the J gene TRBJ2-2; 9 bases fit TRBD2. The CDR3 runs to 16 residues. The V segment lost 2 bases and the J segment 7 bases; nucleotides outside the gene matches: 11. The V gene's germline CDR1 is SQVTM and CDR2 ANQGSEA. CDR3 protein: CSVEISASGTVGELFF. Written as DNA, the CDR3 is TGCAGCGTTGAAATTTCGGCTAGCGGGACGGTCGGGGAGCTGTTTTTT.

This clone was observed a handful of times. The CDR3 region is CASSSGVNEKLFF. The CDR3 DNA follows: TGTGCCAGCAGTTCGGGGGTTAATGAAAAACTGTTTTTT. The chain uses TRBV27 and TRBJ1-4; TRBD1 might be the D (5 bases). The CDR3 spans 13 residues. Trimming pared 4 bases from V and 4 bases from J, leaving 7 bases between. The germline V gene encodes CDR1 MNHEY and CDR2 SMNVEV (reference sequence).

Only a few counts were recorded for this clone. The chain carries TRBV28 and TRBJ2-4; D gene uncertain. The CDR3 contains 14 residues. CDR1 MDHEN and CDR2 SYDVKM come from the germline V gene. V was shortened by 7 bases and J by 4 bases, with 14 bases between the two germline ends. DNA for the CDR3: TGTGCCAGCAACCCAATCGACACGAAAAACATTCAGTACTTC. It yields the protein CASNPIDTKNIQYF.

This clone was seen many times. This chain uses TRBV7-9 with TRBJ2-7; D unresolved. Trimming left V 5 bases short and J 5 bases short, with 10 bases between. Germline CDR1 reads SEHNR; CDR2 reads FQNEAQ (reference sequence). This CDR3 contains 12 residues. In DNA form, the CDR3 reads TGTGCCAGCAGCCTCACAGCGAACGAGCAGTACTTC. The encoded protein is CASSLTANEQYF.

The gene calls are TRBV27 and TRBJ2-6; 11 bases agree with TRBD2. The trim removed 5 bases at V and 2 bases at J, leaving 8 bases unmatched. The CDR3 has 18 amino acids. CDR1 is MNHEY, CDR2 SMNVEV, per germline (reference sequence). CDR3 sequence (DNA): TGTGCCAGCAGTCGCACTAGCGGGAGCCCGGCTGGGGCCAACGTCCTGACTTTC. Amino acid sequence: CASSRTSGSPAGANVLTF.